The text below deals with one TCR beta chain. This entry belongs to a study of blood T cell repertoires in COVID-19. Across the study: Specimens from acute and convalescent COVID-19 originated in the United States, Italy and Spain. The cDNA or gDNA used as material had been derived from T cells, B-cell-depleted T cells, or PBMCs.

The CDR3 consists of 16 residues. V lost 5 bases and J 3 bases, leaving 16 bases between the germline ends. Germline CDR1 SEHNR, CDR2 FQNEAQ (reference sequence). Only in-frame clones appear in the TCRdb table, and some are missing; sequencing was by immunoSEQ multiplex PCR. The data contain some 78,000 clones, 80% of them seen just once; the ten biggest clones take up more than 5%. What was sequenced was peripheral blood. V is TRBV7-9 and J is TRBJ1-4, with a weak D call TRBD1 (5 bases). The TCR sequence derives from a man aged 55 to 70 with active or convalescent COVID-19. This CDR3 is CASSLNGGGANEKLFF. DNA of the CDR3: TGTGCCAGCAGCCTCAACGGCGGGGGGGCTAATGAAAAACTGTTTTTT.